A single sample gave rise to the 5 T cell receptor beta chains below, sequenced in a study of cytomegalovirus exposure and HLA in healthy donors. With 60 Vbeta and 13 Jbeta primers, the PCR was carried out. Measured with immunoSEQ multiplex PCR; TCRdb has only the in-frame clones, and not every one. The repertoire includes some 180,000 clones, roughly 76% of them detected once, and approximately 2.2% sits in the top ten. The sample was PBMCs. All receptors come from a male donor in good health and CMV-seronegative.

The chain is built from TRBV10-2 and TRBJ2-5; D gene uncertain. Germline values: CDR1 WSHSY, CDR2 SAAADI. The V and J ends lost 2 bases and 1 base respectively, with 5 bases between them. The CDR3 has 13 amino acids. The CDR3 protein is CASSEPGQETQYF. For the CDR3, the DNA is TGCGCCAGCAGTGAGCCGGGCCAAGAGACCCAGTACTTC.

V and J are TRBV19 and TRBJ1-5; TRBD1 might be the D (6 bases). The CDR3 runs to 16 residues. The ends were cut back, 7 bases at V and 6 bases at J, with 22 bases in the middle. Germline-derived CDR1 and CDR2 are LNHDA and SQIVND (reference sequence). CDR3 region: CASKGGVGGRGQPQHF. As DNA, the CDR3 is TGTGCCAGTAAGGGGGGGGTGGGGGGCCGGGGTCAGCCCCAGCATTTT.

J is TRBJ2-2 and V is TRBV5-1; 10 bases match TRBD1. The CDR3 sequence is 19 residues long. V lost 1 base, J lost 3 bases, and 12 bases stayed unmatched. Germline V gene sequence: CDR1 SGHRS, CDR2 YFSETQ. The CDR3, as DNA: TGCGCCAGCAGCTTGCCCGTGGGAAAAGGACAGGGGGACACCGGGGAGCTGTTTTTT. The encoded protein is CASSLPVGKGQGDTGELFF.

The chain links TRBV28 to TRBJ2-7, with 10 bases that match TRBD1. Germline V gene data show CDR1 as MDHEN and CDR2 as SYDVKM. The CDR3 consists of 14 residues. With V trimmed by 7 bases and J by 3 bases, 6 bases remained unmatched. The CDR3: CASIETGGGYEQYF. Here the CDR3 DNA reads TGTGCCAGCATTGAGACAGGGGGCGGCTACGAGCAGTACTTC.

This chain links TRBV9 with TRBJ1-1, with TRBD1 matching over 9 bases. Germline V CDR1 and CDR2: SGDLS, YYNGEE. J lost 5 bases, V lost 1 base, and 3 bases had no gene match. The CDR3 covers 14 residues. The chain's CDR3 is CASSVTGGATEAFF. The DNA for the CDR3 is TGTGCCAGCAGCGTAACAGGGGGCGCGACTGAAGCTTTCTTT. Using reference TRBV9 and TRBJ1-1 for the parts outside the CDR3, the full variable domain is DSGVTQTPKHLITATGQRVTLRCSPRSGDLSVYWYQQSLDQGLQFLIQYYNGEERAKGNILERFSAQQFPDLHSELNLSSLELGDSALYFCASSVTGGATEAFFGQGTRLTVV.